Below are 14 T cell receptor beta chains sequenced from a single sample in a study of blood T cells in healthy people across ages. With a J-beta primer mix and a sample-barcoded 5' primer, a second PCR ran about 7 to 11 cycles. MiXCR, applied by TCRdb to the 5' RACE reads, yields one record per CDR3 protein. This sample yields 1 million to 1.2 million distinct CDR3 sequences, of which about two fifths are seen a single time; less than 15% belongs to the top ten. The source material was blood. The origin of the receptors is a man aged 18 to 35 in good health.

The table lists this clonotype with a few counts. The chain carries TRBV4-2 and TRBJ1-1; weak D call: TRBD1 (5 bases). The CDR3 sequence is 14 residues long. CDR1 and CDR2 from the germline V gene are LGHNA and YNFKEQ. V gave up 0 bases and J gave up 3 bases, with 8 bases separating them. CDR3 in amino acids: CASSQDARDTEAFF. For the CDR3, the DNA is TGTGCCAGCAGCCAAGATGCCAGGGACACTGAAGCTTTCTTT.

This clonotype was recorded a few times. CDR3 sequence (DNA): TGTGCCAGCAGCCCCAAGGGACAGTTATCCTACGAGCAGTACTTC. Protein sequence: CASSPKGQLSYEQYF. This chain connects TRBV3-1 to TRBJ2-7; 7 positions agree with TRBD1. Germline assignment: CDR1 LGHDT and CDR2 YNNKEL (reference sequence). This CDR3 spans 15 amino acids. Trimming at V came to 4 bases and at J to 1 base, leaving 7 bases not matched to a gene.

For this clonotype: A much larger clone differs from this one at a single base, so this may be a read error. The CDR3 coding sequence is TGCGCCAGCAGCCAAAGCGCGCAGGGGAACTCCTACGAGCAGTACTTC. This gives the protein CASSQSAQGNSYEQYF. This sequence joins TRBV4-3 and TRBJ2-7; maybe TRBD1 (6 bases). V was clipped by 2 bases and J by 0 bases, with 14 bases between them. The CDR3 loop spans 16 amino acids. CDR1 is LGHNA and CDR2 is YSLEER in the germline V gene.

The CDR3 sequence: CASSLASTPEMNTEAFF. CDR3 bases: TGTGCCAGCAGCTTAGCTTCAACCCCTGAGATGAACACTGAAGCTTTCTTT. The chain carries TRBV7-2 and TRBJ1-1; no clear D gene. V lost 0 bases to trimming and J lost 0 bases, with 14 bases between them. Germline CDR1 SGHTA, CDR2 FQGNSA. The CDR3 runs to 17 residues.

This clonotype was counted between two and nine times. The chain uses TRBV7-9 and TRBJ2-1; D is undetermined. Trimming pared 0 bases from V and 9 bases from J, leaving 18 bases between. The CDR3 has 16 amino acids. Germline V gives CDR1 SEHNR, CDR2 FQNEAQ (reference sequence). The CDR3, as DNA: TGTGCCAGCAGCTTAGCGGTTGGTGGGGTGTCAAGTGAGCAGTTCTTC. This sequence encodes CASSLAVGGVSSEQFF. The full variable domain, in which reference TRBV7-9 and TRBJ2-1 provide the parts outside the CDR3, is DTGVSQNPRHKITKRGQNVTFRCDPISEHNRLYWYRQTLGQGPEFLTYFQNEAQLEKSRLLSDRFSAERPKGSFSTLEIQRTEQGDSAMYLCASSLAVGGVSSEQFFGPGTRLTVL.

V is TRBV2 and J is TRBJ2-3; possibly TRBD1 or TRBD2 for D (6 bases each). Germline V lookup: CDR1 SNHLY, CDR2 FYNNEI. This CDR3 spans 15 amino acids. V gave up 3 bases and J gave up 3 bases, with 13 bases separating them. CDR3 residues: CASSDLTGRTDTQYF. For the CDR3, the DNA is TGTGCCAGCAGTGATCTAACAGGGAGGACAGATACGCAGTATTTT.

This clonotype showed up just a few times. The chain carries TRBV25-1 and TRBJ2-5, with 8 bases lining up with TRBD2. With V trimmed by 5 bases and J by 5 bases, 10 bases remained unmatched. This CDR3 has 15 amino acids. CDR1 MGHDK and CDR2 SYGVNS come from the germline V gene. The CDR3 here is CASSTPGGGAETQYF. The CDR3 bases are TGTGCCAGCAGTACTCCCGGGGGGGGCGCGGAGACCCAGTACTTC.

This clonotype has a handful of counts. The V and J genes are TRBV4-3 and TRBJ2-7; D is possibly TRBD1 or TRBD2 (5 bases each). Trimming stripped 4 bases from V and 0 bases from J, with 13 bases between. This CDR3 contains 15 residues. Per the germline V gene, CDR1 is LGHNA and CDR2 is YSLEER. This CDR3 is CASSRREGSSYEQYF. Here the CDR3 DNA reads TGCGCCAGCAGCCGTCGAGAGGGGAGCTCCTACGAGCAGTACTTC.

The chain has TRBV11-3 and TRBJ2-1; D is uncertain. Trimming removed 8 bases from V and 0 bases from J, with 8 bases in between. Germline-derived CDR1 and CDR2 are SGHNT and YENEEA. The CDR3 contains 13 residues. CDR3 coding DNA: TGTGCCAGCGGCAGCAACTCCTACAATGAGCAGTTCTTC. The encoded protein is CASGSNSYNEQFF.

The genes are TRBV10-3 and TRBJ2-3, with 8 bases aligning to TRBD2. CDR3 length: 18 residues. V was pared by 0 bases and J by 3 bases, with 11 bases of the junction left unmatched. Germline lookup yields CDR1 ENHRY and CDR2 SYGVKD. The CDR3 loop is CAISESRLSGEITDTQYF. CDR3 nucleotides: TGTGCCATCAGTGAGTCTCGCCTTAGCGGGGAAATAACAGATACGCAGTATTTT.

This chain connects TRBV27 to TRBJ2-7; D assignment may be TRBD1 or TRBD2 (5 bases each). The CDR3 spans 15 residues. Trimming took 6 bases from V and 2 from J, leaving 17 bases between them. CDR1 is MNHEY, CDR2 SMNVEV, per germline (reference sequence). The CDR3 DNA is TGTGCCAGCAGGTCGGGGCCCACAGAAACCTACGAGCAGTACTTC. It yields the protein CASRSGPTETYEQYF.

The chain combines TRBV7-2 with TRBJ1-1; D remains ambiguous. Deletions cut 3 bases from V and 0 bases from J, with 8 bases between. CDR1 and CDR2 from the germline V gene are SGHTA and FQGNSA. This CDR3 is 14 amino acids long. CDR3 region: CASSLKFLNTEAFF. CDR3 in DNA: TGTGCCAGCAGCTTGAAATTCCTGAACACTGAAGCTTTCTTT.

This clonotype came up many times. The genes are TRBV20-1 and TRBJ2-1; the match to TRBD2 covers 13 bases. The junction had 6 bases not matched to a gene; V was cut back by 0 bases and J by 1 base. Germline loops: CDR1 DFQATT, CDR2 SNEGSKA (reference sequence). The CDR3 contains 18 residues. The CDR3 here is CSARDLGLAGESYNEQFF. The CDR3, as DNA: TGCAGTGCTAGAGATCTAGGACTAGCGGGGGAATCCTACAATGAGCAGTTCTTC.

There are many counts of this clonotype. The rearrangement joins TRBV6-6 to TRBJ1-2; D is unresolved. The ends were cut back, 5 bases at V and 3 bases at J, with 7 bases in the middle. This CDR3 comprises 12 residues. The V gene's germline CDR1 is MNHNY and CDR2 SVGAGI (reference sequence). The CDR3 bases are TGTGCCAGCAGTGAGGGAGACTATGGCTACACCTTC. It yields the protein CASSEGDYGYTF.